This entry lists 14 T cell receptor beta chains sequenced from one sample in a study of blood T cell repertoires in COVID-19. TCRdb's copy holds only in-frame clones and misses some; the assay was immunoSEQ multiplex PCR. Of under 350,000 clones in the sample, 85% to 90% were seen once. The sample was PBMCs or T cells enriched from blood (not recorded which). Every receptor here comes from a man younger than 45 who had recovered from COVID-19.

The chain is built from TRBV28 and TRBJ2-4; TRBD2 matches 12 bases. The J segment lost 8 bases and the V segment lost 10 bases, leaving 6 bases of the junction unmatched. Germline V gene sequence: CDR1 MDHEN, CDR2 SYDVKM. This CDR3 has 13 amino acids. In nucleotides, the CDR3 is TGTGCCACCAGGACTAGCGGGGTATACATTCAGTACTTC. Its protein is CATRTSGVYIQYF.

As regards this clone: The junction differs from germline at one of its ends, possibly a read error. V and J are TRBV19 and TRBJ1-6; the D is unclear. The germline gives CDR1 LNHDA, CDR2 SQIVND (reference sequence). The CDR3 is 15 residues long. The CDR3 DNA reads as TGTGGCAGTAGGAGCATTACCTCCTATAATTCACCCCTCCACTTT. Encoded protein: CGSRSITSYNSPLHF.

The chain is built from TRBV28 and TRBJ2-2; 7 nucleotides line up with TRBD1. V dropped 4 bases and J dropped 5; count of bases not matched to a gene: 7. This CDR3 comprises 15 residues. Germline CDR1 MDHEN, CDR2 SYDVKM. Written as DNA, the CDR3 is TGTGCCAGCAGTTATGGGACAGCTAGGACCGGGGAGCTGTTTTTT. This gives the protein CASSYGTARTGELFF.

The genes are TRBV6-2 or TRBV6-3 and TRBJ2-1, with 12 nucleotides matching TRBD2. With V trimmed by 5 bases and J by 2 bases, 1 base remained unmatched. Per the germline V gene, CDR1 is MNHEY and CDR2 is SVGEGT. The CDR3 spans 15 residues. The CDR3 is CASSRTSGTYNEQFF. CDR3 coding DNA: TGTGCCAGCAGTAGGACTAGCGGGACCTACAATGAGCAGTTCTTC.

The chain is built from TRBV28 and TRBJ1-2; possible D gene TRBD1, 5 bases. Trimming left V 7 bases short and J 8 bases short, with 8 bases between. The germline CDR1 and CDR2 sequences are MDHEN and SYDVKM. The CDR3 extends over 10 amino acids. CDR3 region: CASNGGGYTF. DNA for the CDR3: TGTGCCAGCAACGGGGGAGGCTACACCTTC.

This clone was recorded at least ten times. V and J are TRBV3-1 (or the pseudogene TRBV3-2) and TRBJ2-1; 7 bases are a match to TRBD2. The CDR3 covers 13 residues. J gave up 8 bases and V 5 bases, and 6 bases lay outside the gene matches. Germline CDR1 and CDR2: LGHDT and YNNKEL (reference sequence). CDR3 in amino acids: CASSSTSLDEQFF. The CDR3 DNA reads as TGTGCCAGCAGCTCGACTAGCCTGGATGAGCAGTTCTTC.

The rearrangement joins TRBV20-1 to TRBJ1-5; 7 nucleotides align to TRBD1. Germline CDR1 and CDR2: DFQATT and SNEGSKA (reference sequence). This CDR3 is built from 14 residues. The junction had 3 bases not matched to a gene; V was cut back by 3 bases and J by 1 base. The CDR3 DNA is TGCAGTGCTAGTTCGGACAGGAGCAATCAGCCCCAGCATTTT. Protein sequence: CSASSDRSNQPQHF.

The CDR3 here is CASSLAGYSNQPQHF. CDR3 sequence (DNA): TGCGCCAGCAGCTTGGCGGGGTATAGCAATCAGCCCCAGCATTTT. The chain is built from TRBV5-1 and TRBJ1-5; D is unresolved. This CDR3 has 15 amino acids. The V end lost 0 bases, the J end lost 0 bases, and 7 bases lay between the germline ends. Per germline, CDR1 SGHRS and CDR2 YFSETQ.

The chain uses TRBV2 and TRBJ2-7; possible D gene TRBD2, 5 bases. Germline values: CDR1 SNHLY, CDR2 FYNNEI. Trimming took 9 bases from V and 2 from J, leaving 17 bases between them. This CDR3 region has 14 residues. The DNA for the CDR3 is TGTGCCAGTAAAGGCAAGCGGAATACCTACGAGCAGTACTTC. This gives the protein CASKGKRNTYEQYF.

The chain combines TRBV3-1 (or the pseudogene TRBV3-2) with TRBJ2-3; TRBD2 might be the D (6 bases). The length of the CDR3 is 17 residues. Trimming shortened V by 3 bases and J by 1 base, and 17 bases separated the two germline ends. The V gene's germline CDR1 is LGHDT and CDR2 YNNKEL (reference sequence). CDR3 bases: TGTGCCAGCAGCCAGATTCGATCGGGAGTGGGCACAGATACGCAGTATTTT. It translates to CASSQIRSGVGTDTQYF.

In this sample, this clone turned up once. This chain's CDR3 is CASSYRKNSNQPQHF. CDR3 coding DNA: TGTGCCAGTAGCTACAGGAAAAATAGCAATCAGCCCCAGCATTTT. The chain recombines TRBV19 with TRBJ1-5; D perhaps matches TRBD1 (5 bases). Germline V gene data show CDR1 as LNHDA and CDR2 as SQIVND (reference sequence). The CDR3 extends over 15 amino acids. V was pared by 6 bases and J by 0 bases, with 12 bases between.

The chain is built from TRBV27 and TRBJ2-7, with a possible D match to TRBD1 (7 bases). Germline CDR1 reads MNHEY; CDR2 reads SMNVEV (reference sequence). The CDR3 spans 14 residues. V shed 4 bases and J shed 3 bases, with 13 bases lying between them. CDR3 sequence: CASSWGRGVYEQYF. The CDR3 DNA sequence: TGTGCCAGCAGTTGGGGCAGGGGGGTCTACGAGCAGTACTTC.

The chain links TRBV7-2 to TRBJ1-5; 8 nucleotides match TRBD1. J lost 6 bases, V lost 5 bases, and 6 bases had no gene match. This CDR3 contains 14 residues. The germline gives CDR1 SGHTA, CDR2 FQGNSA. CDR3 protein: CASSPGTGGQPQHF. The CDR3 nucleotides read TGTGCCAGCAGCCCCGGGACAGGAGGTCAGCCCCAGCATTTT.

The CDR3 here is CASSVAAGGGAFIGYTF. In DNA, the CDR3 is TGCGCCAGCAGCGTTGCGGCCGGCGGAGGGGCCTTCATTGGCTACACCTTC. The rearrangement uses TRBV5-1 and TRBJ1-2; possible D gene TRBD1, 5 bases. Trimming took 4 bases from V and 7 from J, leaving 26 bases between them. Germline V CDR1 and CDR2: SGHRS, YFSETQ. The CDR3 is made up of 17 amino acids.